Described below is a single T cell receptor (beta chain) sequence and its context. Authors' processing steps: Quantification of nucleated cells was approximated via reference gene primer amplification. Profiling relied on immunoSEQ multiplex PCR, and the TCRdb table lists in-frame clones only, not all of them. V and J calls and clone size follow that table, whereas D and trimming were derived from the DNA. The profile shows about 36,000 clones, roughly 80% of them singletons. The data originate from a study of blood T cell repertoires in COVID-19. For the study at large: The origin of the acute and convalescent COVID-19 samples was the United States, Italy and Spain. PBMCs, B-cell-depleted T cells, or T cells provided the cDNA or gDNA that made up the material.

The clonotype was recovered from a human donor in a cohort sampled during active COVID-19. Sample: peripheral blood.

The CDR3 protein is CASKFGTGGSGNTIYF. CDR3 in DNA: TGTGCCAGCAAGTTTGGGACAGGGGGCTCTGGAAACACCATATATTTT. The rearrangement uses TRBV28 and TRBJ1-3; 11 bases match TRBD1. The CDR3 sequence is 16 residues long. The ends lost 7 bases at V and 0 bases at J; junction bases unmatched: 5. From germline, CDR1 is MDHEN and CDR2 SYDVKM. The entire variable domain, with the rest obtained from reference TRBV28 and TRBJ1-3, is as follows: DVKVTQSSRYLVKRTGEKVFLECVQDMDHENMFWYRQDPGLGLRLIYFSYDVKMKEKGDIPEGYSVSREKKERFSLILESASTNQTSMYLCASKFGTGGSGNTIYFGEGSWLTVV.